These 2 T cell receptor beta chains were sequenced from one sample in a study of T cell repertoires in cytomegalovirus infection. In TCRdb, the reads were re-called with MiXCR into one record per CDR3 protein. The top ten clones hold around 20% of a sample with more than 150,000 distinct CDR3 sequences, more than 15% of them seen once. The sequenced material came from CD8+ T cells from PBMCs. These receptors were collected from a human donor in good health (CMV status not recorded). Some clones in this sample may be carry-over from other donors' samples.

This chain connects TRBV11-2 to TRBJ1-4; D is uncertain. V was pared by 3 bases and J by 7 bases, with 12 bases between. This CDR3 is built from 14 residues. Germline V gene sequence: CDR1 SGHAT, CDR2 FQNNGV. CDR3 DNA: TGTGCCAGCAGCTTGGGGAGGGCCGGTGAAAAACTGTTTTTT. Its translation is CASSLGRAGEKLFF.

CDR3 bases: TGTGCCAGCAGCTTAGCGCCGGCGGGGGGCGGCGATGAGCAGTTCTTC. This sequence encodes CASSLAPAGGGDEQFF. This chain connects TRBV7-6 to TRBJ2-1; 8 nucleotides align to TRBD2. The V gene end was trimmed by 0 bases and the J gene end by 8 bases; junction bases not matched to a gene: 9. The CDR3 sequence is 16 residues long. Germline CDR1 and CDR2: SGHVS and FNYEAQ.